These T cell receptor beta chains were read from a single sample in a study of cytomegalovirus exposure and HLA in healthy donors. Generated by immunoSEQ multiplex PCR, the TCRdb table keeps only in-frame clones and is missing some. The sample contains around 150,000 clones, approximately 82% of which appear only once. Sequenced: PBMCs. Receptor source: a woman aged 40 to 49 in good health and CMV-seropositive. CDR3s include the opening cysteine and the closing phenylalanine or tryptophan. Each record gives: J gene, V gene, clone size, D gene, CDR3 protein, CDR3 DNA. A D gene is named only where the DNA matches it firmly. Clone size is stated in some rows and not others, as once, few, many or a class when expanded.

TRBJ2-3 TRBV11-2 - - CASTFDSQTSTDTQYF TGTGCCAGCACCTTCGACAGCCAGACCAGCACAGATACGCAGTATTTT
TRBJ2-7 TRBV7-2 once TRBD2 CASSFRTSGASSYEQYF TGTGCCAGCAGCTTTAGAACTAGCGGGGCAAGCTCCTACGAGCAGTACTTC
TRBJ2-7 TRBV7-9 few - CASSLANTGGAEQYF TGTGCCAGCAGCTTAGCGAACACAGGTGGGGCCGAGCAGTACTTC
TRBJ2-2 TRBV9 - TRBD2 CASSVGGGRTGELFF TGTGCCAGCAGCGTAGGCGGGGGACGTACCGGGGAGCTGTTTTTT
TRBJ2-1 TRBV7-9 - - CASSFGFGNSGGRNEQFF TGTGCCAGCAGCTTCGGTTTTGGGAATAGCGGAGGGCGGAATGAGCAGTTCTTC
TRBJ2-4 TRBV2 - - CASSGLDSAKNIQYF TGTGCCAGCAGTGGGTTGGACTCGGCCAAAAACATTCAGTACTTC
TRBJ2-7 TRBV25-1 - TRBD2 CASSEGGLDEQYF TGTGCCAGCAGTGAAGGGGGACTAGACGAGCAGTACTTC
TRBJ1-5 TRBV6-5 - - CASSASGSGFQPQHF TGTGCCAGCAGCGCCTCAGGGTCAGGATTTCAGCCCCAGCATTTT
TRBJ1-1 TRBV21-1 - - CASSKVGQGDANTEAFF TGTGCCAGCAGCAAAGTGGGACAGGGGGACGCGAACACTGAAGCTTTCTTT
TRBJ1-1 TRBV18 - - CASSPPTSLMNTEAFF TGTGCCAGCTCACCCCCCACGAGTTTAATGAACACTGAAGCTTTCTTT
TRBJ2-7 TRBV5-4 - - CASSLKGRPYEQYF TGTGCCAGCAGCTTAAAAGGGAGACCCTACGAGCAGTACTTC
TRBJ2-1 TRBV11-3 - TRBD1 CASSLDRGNYNEQFF TGTGCCAGCAGCTTAGACAGGGGGAACTACAATGAGCAGTTCTTC
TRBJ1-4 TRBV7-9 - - CASSLRLGGNEKLFF TGTGCCAGCAGCTTGAGGCTGGGTGGTAATGAAAAACTGTTTTTT
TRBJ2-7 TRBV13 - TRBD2 CASSFQTSGGAYEQYF TGTGCCAGCAGCTTCCAGACTAGCGGGGGAGCCTACGAGCAGTACTTC
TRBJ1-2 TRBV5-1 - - CASSLDGSTNYGYTF TGCGCCAGCAGCTTGGATGGCAGTACTAACTATGGCTACACCTTC
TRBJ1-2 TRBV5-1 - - CASSPQGCGYTF TGCGCCAGCAGCCCACAGGGTTGTGGCTACACCTTC
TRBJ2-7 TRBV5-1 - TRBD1 CASSLRQGAFGSSYEQYF TGCGCCAGCAGCTTGAGGCAGGGGGCATTCGGGAGCTCCTACGAGCAGTACTTC
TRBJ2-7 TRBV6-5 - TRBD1 CASRGQGELRGEQYF TGTGCCAGCAGGGGACAGGGGGAATTGCGGGGCGAGCAGTACTTC
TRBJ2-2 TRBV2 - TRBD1 CASSPIQGSTGELFF TGTGCCAGCAGCCCCATACAGGGGAGCACCGGGGAGCTGTTTTTT
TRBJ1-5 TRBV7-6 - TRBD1 CASSLTGINQPQHF TGTGCCAGCAGCTTGACAGGGATTAATCAGCCCCAGCATTTT
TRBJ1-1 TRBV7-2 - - CASSWAAMNTEAFF TGTGCCAGCAGCTGGGCCGCCATGAACACTGAAGCTTTCTTT
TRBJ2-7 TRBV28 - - CASSSPRRGLYEQYF TGTGCCAGCAGTTCGCCAAGGAGGGGGCTCTACGAGCAGTACTTC
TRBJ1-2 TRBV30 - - CAWSEQEYYGYTF TGTGCCTGGAGTGAACAGGAATACTATGGCTACACCTTC
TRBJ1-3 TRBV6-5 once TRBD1 CASSYSGTVSGNTIYF TGTGCCAGCAGTTACTCTGGGACAGTCTCTGGAAACACCATATATTTT
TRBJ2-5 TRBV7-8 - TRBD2 CASSQGGREAKETQYF TGTGCCAGCAGCCAAGGGGGGCGGGAGGCCAAAGAGACCCAGTACTTC
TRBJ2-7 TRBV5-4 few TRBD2 CASSDGTSGGYEQYF TGTGCCAGCAGCGACGGGACTAGCGGGGGCTACGAGCAGTACTTC
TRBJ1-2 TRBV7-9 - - CASSLGGSYGYTF TGTGCCAGCAGCTTAGGAGGCAGCTATGGCTACACCTTC
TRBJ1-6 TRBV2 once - CASVAGSSYNSPLHF TGTGCCAGCGTCGCGGGGAGCTCCTATAATTCACCCCTCCACTTT
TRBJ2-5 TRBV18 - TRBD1 CASSQHRGETQYF TGTGCCAGCTCACAGCACAGGGGGGAGACCCAGTACTTC
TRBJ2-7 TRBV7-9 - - CASRSGPRGEQYF TGTGCCAGCAGATCAGGACCACGGGGGGAGCAGTACTTC
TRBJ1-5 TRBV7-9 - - CASSANQREPQHF TGTGCCAGCAGCGCCAACCAGAGGGAGCCCCAGCATTTT
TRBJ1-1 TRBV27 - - CASSLYTGKEAFF TGTGCCAGCAGTTTATACACCGGGAAAGAAGCTTTCTTT
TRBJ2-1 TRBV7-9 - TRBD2 CASSLDRLAGVDEQFF TGTGCCAGCAGCTTAGATAGACTAGCGGGAGTCGATGAGCAGTTCTTC
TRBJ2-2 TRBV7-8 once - CASSLAGGGELFF TGTGCCAGCAGCTTAGCGGGAGGTGGGGAGCTGTTTTTT
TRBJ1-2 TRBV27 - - CASSLSRDYGYTF TGTGCCAGCAGTTTAAGCAGGGACTATGGCTACACCTTC
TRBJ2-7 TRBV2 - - CASSPRQYEQYF TGTGCCAGCAGTCCCCGCCAGTACGAGCAGTACTTC
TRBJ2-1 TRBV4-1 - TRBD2 CASSQDTSGRYEQFF TGCGCCAGCAGCCAAGATACGAGCGGGAGATATGAGCAGTTCTTC
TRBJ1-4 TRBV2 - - CASSEFRGNEKLFF TGTGCCAGCAGTGAATTTAGGGGGAATGAAAAACTGTTTTTT
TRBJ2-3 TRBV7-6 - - CASSLIGGRDTQYF TGTGCCAGCAGCTTAATAGGGGGACGGGATACGCAGTATTTT
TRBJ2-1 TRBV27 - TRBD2 CASSLKSGIYNEQFF TGTGCCAGCAGTTTAAAGAGCGGGATTTACAATGAGCAGTTCTTC
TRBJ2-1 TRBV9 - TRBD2 CASSAPGGTGAYNEQFF TGTGCCAGCAGCGCACCCGGGGGGACCGGCGCTTATAATGAGCAGTTCTTC
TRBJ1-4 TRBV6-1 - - CASSERRGINEKLFF TGTGCCAGCAGTGAACGGAGAGGGATTAATGAAAAACTGTTTTTT
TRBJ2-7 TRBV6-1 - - CASSEIYSHQYF TGTGCCAGCAGCGAAATCTATTCGCATCAGTACTTC
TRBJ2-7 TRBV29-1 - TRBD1 CSVRTGGGYEQYF TGCAGCGTTCGGACAGGGGGCGGCTACGAGCAGTACTTC
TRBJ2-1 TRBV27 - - CASSHTDSNNEQFF TGTGCCAGCAGTCACACGGACAGCAACAATGAGCAGTTCTTC
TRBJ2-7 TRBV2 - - CASSDSGPYEQYF TGTGCCAGCAGTGATAGCGGCCCCTACGAGCAGTACTTC
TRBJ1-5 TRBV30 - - CAWSKATGNQPQHF TGTGCCTGGAGTAAGGCGACAGGCAATCAGCCCCAGCATTTT
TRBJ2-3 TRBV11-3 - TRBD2 CASSPGTVTGGSTDTQYF TGTGCCAGCAGCCCCGGTACGGTGACGGGAGGTTCCACAGATACGCAGTATTTT
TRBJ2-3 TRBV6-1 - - CASSEVGTDTQYF TGTGCCAGCAGTGAAGTCGGCACAGATACGCAGTATTTT
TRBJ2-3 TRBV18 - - CASSPRSGGVDTQYF TGTGCCAGCTCACCACGCAGCGGAGGGGTAGATACGCAGTATTTT
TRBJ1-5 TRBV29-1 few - CSVGAGDQPQHF TGCAGCGTTGGGGCGGGGGATCAGCCCCAGCATTTT